The 30 T cell receptor beta chains presented below share a single source sample, sequenced in a study of identical twins. TCRdb re-called the 5' RACE reads through MiXCR, storing one row per CDR3 protein. The repertoire holds 220,000 or so distinct CDR3 sequences, with roughly 7% as singletons. The data were also submitted as part of a second study, on yellow fever vaccine responses in identical twins.

The material sequenced was memory (CD45RO+) T cells sorted from blood. Every receptor here comes from a young woman in good health.

This clonotype was detected only a few times. V gene TRBV6-4 combines with J gene TRBJ2-2; 11 nucleotides line up with TRBD2. J lost 1 base, V lost 8 bases, and 12 bases had no gene match. The CDR3 runs to 18 residues. Germline V gene data show CDR1 as MRHNA and CDR2 as SNTAGT. The CDR3 is CASYFTKGTSGNTGELFF. In nucleotides, the CDR3 is TGTGCCAGCTACTTTACTAAAGGGACTAGCGGGAACACCGGGGAGCTGTTTTTT.

This clonotype was seen a handful of times. The J gene is TRBJ1-1, the V gene TRBV28; TRBD1 is a possible D gene (5 bases). The length of the CDR3 is 16 residues. The V and J ends lost 6 bases and 0 bases respectively, with 17 bases between them. Per the germline V gene, CDR1 is MDHEN and CDR2 is SYDVKM. As DNA, the CDR3 is TGTGCCAGCAGCTCTCCGGGACGGCCCATGAACACTGAAGCTTTCTTT. Protein: CASSSPGRPMNTEAFF.

The rearrangement joins TRBV6-1 to TRBJ2-4; 9 bases map to TRBD2. The CDR3 has 20 amino acids. V dropped 3 bases and J dropped 1; count of bases not matched to a gene: 16. Per the germline V gene, CDR1 is MNHNS and CDR2 is SASEGT. The CDR3 reads CASSEHEGGGAFSAKNIQYF. CDR3 nucleotides: TGTGCCAGCAGTGAGCATGAGGGCGGGGGGGCCTTTTCTGCCAAAAACATTCAGTACTTC.

The V gene is TRBV5-1, the J gene TRBJ1-2; TRBD1 aligns across 7 bases. The germline V gene encodes CDR1 SGHRS and CDR2 YFSETQ. There are 14 residues in the CDR3. Losses at the gene ends were 0 bases for V and 3 bases for J; bases not matched to a gene: 2. The CDR3 nucleotides are TGCGCCAGCAGCTTGGGGGACAGAGACTATGGCTACACCTTC. It codes for CASSLGDRDYGYTF.

The chain is built from TRBV5-1 and TRBJ1-3, with D maybe TRBD1 (6 bases). The CDR3 is made up of 14 amino acids. CDR1 SGHRS and CDR2 YFSETQ come from the germline V gene. V lost 8 bases to trimming and J lost 2 bases, with 14 bases between them. CDR3 sequence reads: CASSYQGTGNTIYF. The CDR3 DNA reads TGCGCCAGTAGTTATCAGGGGACTGGAAACACCATATATTTT.

The chain combines TRBV20-1 with TRBJ2-7; D possibly corresponds to TRBD1 (5 bases). Deletions cut 3 bases from V and 3 bases from J, with 18 bases between. This CDR3 is built from 15 residues. The germline gives CDR1 DFQATT, CDR2 SNEGSKA (reference sequence). As DNA, the CDR3 is TGCAGTGCTAGTTCCCTACAGGTCCCACACTACGAGCAGTACTTC. Protein sequence: CSASSLQVPHYEQYF.

This clonotype was seen only a few times. The chain couples TRBV6-1 to TRBJ1-6; 7 bases map to TRBD1. The trim removed 1 base at V and 11 bases at J, leaving 5 bases unmatched. CDR1 is MNHNS and CDR2 is SASEGT in the germline V gene. The length of the CDR3 is 14 residues. CDR3 bases: TGTGCCAGCAGTGAAGGACAGGGCCTCGCACCCCTCCACTTT. It encodes CASSEGQGLAPLHF.

In this sample, this clonotype turned up a few times. The chain joins TRBV5-1 to TRBJ1-2, with no clear D. The CDR3 extends over 14 amino acids. The V gene's germline CDR1 is SGHRS and CDR2 YFSETQ. Trimming took 0 bases from V and 1 from J, leaving 7 bases between them. CDR3 region: CASSLGGDNYGYTF. The CDR3 nucleotides read TGCGCCAGCAGCTTGGGGGGAGATAACTATGGCTACACCTTC.

This clonotype was observed many times. The chain couples TRBV27 to TRBJ2-7, with 8 bases lining up with TRBD2. In germline, CDR1 is MNHEY, CDR2 SMNVEV (reference sequence). Losses at the gene ends were 6 bases for V and 4 bases for J; bases not matched to a gene: 8. The CDR3 has 14 residues. CDR3 in DNA: TGTGCCAGCAGGGGAGGCGCTAGCGGGTACGAGCAGTACGTC. As protein: CASRGGASGYEQYV.

Many counts were recorded for this clonotype. J is TRBJ2-1 and V is TRBV24-1; TRBD1 aligns across 8 bases. V shed 6 bases and J 3 bases; nucleotides not matched to a gene: 9. The CDR3 runs to 16 residues. CDR1 and CDR2 from the germline V gene are KGHDR and SFDVKD. The CDR3 region has the DNA TGTGCCACCAGTAGGACAGGGAACTCGAACTACAATGAGCAGTTCTTC. Its translation is CATSRTGNSNYNEQFF.

This clonotype was observed a handful of times. This chain links TRBV2 with TRBJ2-7, with TRBD2 matching 7 bases. The V gene's germline CDR1 is SNHLY and CDR2 FYNNEI. The CDR3 length is 12 residues. V shed 7 bases, J shed 4 bases, and the junction held 4 bases outside the gene matches. CDR3 coding DNA: TGTGCCAGCACCCAGCGGGATTACGAGCAGTACTTC. It encodes CASTQRDYEQYF.

This clonotype was seen many times. The genes are TRBV4-1 and TRBJ2-1; tentatively, D is TRBD2 (5 bases). V lost 1 base to trimming and J lost 7 bases, with 14 bases between them. Germline loops: CDR1 MGHRA, CDR2 YSYEKL. This CDR3 has 15 amino acids. CDR3 protein: CASSQAGSAVNEQFF. DNA of the CDR3: TGCGCCAGCAGCCAAGCAGGATCAGCGGTGAATGAGCAGTTCTTC.

This chain joins TRBV7-8 and TRBJ1-1; possibly TRBD1 for D (5 bases). Trimming left V 1 base short and J 5 bases short, with 11 bases between. The CDR3 runs to 14 residues. The germline V gene encodes CDR1 SGHVS and CDR2 FQNEAQ. CDR3 in DNA: TGTGCCAGCAGCTTAGTTCCAGGGACTACTGAAGCTTTCTTT. It encodes CASSLVPGTTEAFF.

This clonotype was found a few times. The rearrangement uses TRBV11-1 and TRBJ2-3, with TRBD2 identical over 12 bases. V gave up 1 base and J gave up 2 bases; unmatched junction bases: 10. Per germline, CDR1 SGHAT and CDR2 FQDESV (reference sequence). The CDR3 runs to 19 residues. The CDR3 loop reads CASSLGSSGGAWNTDTQYF. The CDR3 DNA sequence: TGTGCCAGCAGCTTAGGTTCTAGCGGGGGGGCGTGGAACACAGATACGCAGTATTTT. The full variable domain, completed using reference TRBV11-1 and TRBJ2-3, is EAEVAQSPRYKITEKSQAVAFWCDPISGHATLYWYRQILGQGPELLVQFQDESVVDDSQLPKDRFSAERLKGVDSTLKIQPAELGDSAMYLCASSLGSSGGAWNTDTQYFGPGTRLTVL.

The sample holds many counts of this clonotype. The rearrangement joins TRBV6-5 to TRBJ1-4; D gene unclear. Trimming removed 0 bases from V and 5 bases from J, with 10 bases in between. CDR3 length equals 15 residues. Germline V gene data show CDR1 as MNHEY and CDR2 as SVGAGI. CDR3 sequence reads: CASSYSKGLNEKLFF. CDR3 DNA: TGTGCCAGCAGTTACTCGAAAGGGCTAAATGAAAAACTGTTTTTT.

This clonotype was counted only a few times. This sequence joins TRBV5-1 and TRBJ2-1, with D possibly TRBD1 on 8 matching bases. The germline gives CDR1 SGHRS, CDR2 YFSETQ. Trimming took 2 bases from V and 7 from J, leaving 19 bases between them. The CDR3 extends over 16 amino acids. The CDR3 here is CASSLRDRGLKNEQFF. Written as DNA, the CDR3 is TGCGCCAGCAGCTTAAGAGACAGGGGACTAAAGAATGAGCAGTTCTTC.

This clonotype was seen repeatedly, ten times or more. V gene TRBV9 combines with J gene TRBJ2-7; tentatively, D is TRBD1 (6 bases). The CDR3 is 14 amino acids. Looked up from germline, CDR1 is SGDLS and CDR2 is YYNGEE. Trimming shortened V by 4 bases and J by 7 bases, and 18 bases separated the two germline ends. The CDR3 loop is CASSRTASTGEQYF. Written as DNA, the CDR3 is TGTGCCAGCAGCAGGACAGCCTCCACTGGTGAGCAGTACTTC. The entire variable domain, with the rest obtained from reference TRBV9 and TRBJ2-7, is as follows: DSGVTQTPKHLITATGQRVTLRCSPRSGDLSVYWYQQSLDQGLQFLIQYYNGEERAKGNILERFSAQQFPDLHSELNLSSLELGDSALYFCASSRTASTGEQYFGPGTRLTVT.

The rearrangement links TRBV20-1 to TRBJ1-2; D is uncertain. V was trimmed by 1 base and J by 3 bases, leaving 12 bases between them. Germline lookup yields CDR1 DFQATT and CDR2 SNEGSKA (reference sequence). The CDR3 is 14 amino acids. CDR3 amino acids: CSARVGARHYGYTF. The CDR3 DNA follows: TGCAGTGCTAGAGTCGGCGCACGGCACTATGGCTACACCTTC.

This clonotype showed up just a few times. The chain employs TRBV7-8 and TRBJ2-7; D remains unclear. CDR3 length: 13 residues. CDR1 SGHVS and CDR2 FQNEAQ come from the germline V gene. The germline V and J ends were trimmed by 1 base and 3 bases, with 7 bases remaining between them. CDR3 DNA: TGTGCCAGCAGCTTAGTGACTTTCTACGAGCAGTACTTC. This encodes CASSLVTFYEQYF.

This clonotype has at least ten counts. V and J are TRBV20-1 and TRBJ1-5; D gene ambiguous. Germline loops: CDR1 DFQATT, CDR2 SNEGSKA (reference sequence). This CDR3 is 15 amino acids long. Trimming removed 3 bases from V and 3 bases from J, with 15 bases in between. CDR3 DNA sequence: TGCAGTGCTAGCCCAGGAGAGATCCCCAATCAGCCCCAGCATTTT. Its translation: CSASPGEIPNQPQHF.

V and J are TRBV7-3 and TRBJ2-3; D gene ambiguous. The V end was cut by 3 bases, the J end by 0 bases, with 10 bases between. Germline CDR1 SGHTA, CDR2 FQGTGA. The CDR3 extends over 15 amino acids. CDR3 coding DNA: TGTGCCAGCAGCTTTTCTATTCTTAGCACAGATACGCAGTATTTT. It specifies CASSFSILSTDTQYF.

This clonotype was picked up a small number of times. This rearrangement joins TRBV3-1 to TRBJ2-4; D unresolved. CDR1 is LGHDT and CDR2 is YNNKEL in the germline V gene (reference sequence). Between the trimmed V and J ends, which lost 4 bases and 5 bases, there was a span of 12 bases. The CDR3 spans 14 residues. In DNA form, the CDR3 reads TGTGCCAGCAGCCCCCAGATCTCCCAAAACATTCAGTACTTC. Protein sequence: CASSPQISQNIQYF. The whole variable domain, filled in from reference TRBV3-1 and TRBJ2-4, reads DTAVSQTPKYLVTQMGNDKSIKCEQNLGHDTMYWYKQDSKKFLKIMFSYNNKELIINETVPNRFSPKSPDKAHLNLHINSLELGDSAVYFCASSPQISQNIQYFGAGTRLSVL.

This clonotype was counted only a few times. The gene calls are TRBV27 and TRBJ2-2, with a possible D match to TRBD2 (6 bases). The CDR3 spans 13 residues. V lost 4 bases to trimming and J lost 7 bases, with 10 bases between them. Germline-derived CDR1 and CDR2 are MNHEY and SMNVEV (reference sequence). The CDR3 spells CASSSRDNGELFF. For the CDR3, the DNA is TGTGCCAGCAGTTCGCGGGATAACGGGGAGCTGTTTTTT.

Ten or more counts support this clonotype. The chain joins TRBV29-1 to TRBJ2-1; D is possibly TRBD2 (6 bases). This CDR3 spans 12 amino acids. The germline V gene encodes CDR1 SQVTM and CDR2 ANQGSEA. Trimming removed 8 bases from V and 6 bases from J, with 14 bases in between. CDR3 in amino acids: CSIRWGVNEQFF. The CDR3 region has the DNA TGCAGCATCCGGTGGGGGGTCAATGAGCAGTTCTTC.

This clonotype has just a few counts. The rearrangement uses TRBV6-1 and TRBJ2-7; D gene uncertain. V was cut by 2 bases and J by 3 bases, with 8 bases left in between. The V gene's germline CDR1 is MNHNS and CDR2 SASEGT. The CDR3 is 13 residues long. CDR3 sequence reads: CASSEQRLYEQYV. DNA for the CDR3: TGTGCCAGCAGTGAACAACGGCTCTACGAGCAGTACGTC.

This clonotype came up many times. J is TRBJ2-1 and V is TRBV28, with D possibly TRBD1 on 5 matching bases. Germline CDR1 and CDR2: MDHEN and SYDVKM. Trimming removed 3 bases at V and 6 bases at J, with 12 bases between. The CDR3 is 14 residues long. The CDR3 loop is CASSFLQGPNEQFF. The DNA of the CDR3 is TGTGCCAGCAGTTTTTTGCAGGGTCCCAATGAGCAGTTCTTC.

This clonotype was detected only a few times. V is TRBV20-1 and J is TRBJ1-6; 7 bases line up with TRBD1. Per germline, CDR1 DFQATT and CDR2 SNEGSKA (reference sequence). This CDR3 contains 12 residues. V was clipped by 7 bases and J by 7 bases; unmatched bases: 4. This CDR3 reads CSVRDRNSPLHF. The CDR3 DNA reads as TGCAGTGTCCGGGACAGAAATTCACCCCTCCACTTT.

This clonotype occurred many times. V gene TRBV27 combines with J gene TRBJ2-3; perhaps TRBD2 as D (5 bases). Germline V gives CDR1 MNHEY, CDR2 SMNVEV (reference sequence). V was shortened by 3 bases and J by 0 bases, with 13 bases between the two germline ends. The CDR3 loop spans 16 amino acids. The CDR3 DNA reads TGTGCCAGCAGTTTTATGAGGGCAGTTAGCACAGATACGCAGTATTTT. It encodes CASSFMRAVSTDTQYF.

This clonotype was picked up a small number of times. The genes are TRBV20-1 and TRBJ2-7; TRBD1 or TRBD2 may be the D gene (5 bases each). Per germline, CDR1 DFQATT and CDR2 SNEGSKA (reference sequence). This CDR3 is built from 15 residues. Trimming took 3 bases from V and 7 from J, leaving 22 bases between them. CDR3 amino acids: CSARGTNSDKAEQYF. As DNA, the CDR3 is TGCAGTGCTAGGGGGACGAACTCGGATAAAGCGGAGCAGTACTTC.

This clonotype was found many times. The genes are TRBV28 and TRBJ1-5; TRBD1 might be the D (6 bases). The CDR3 spans 13 residues. Deletions cut 7 bases from V and 4 bases from J, with 11 bases between. Germline V CDR1 and CDR2: MDHEN, SYDVKM. CDR3 sequence (DNA): TGTGCCAGCATTACAGGGCGTAATCAGCCCCAGCATTTT. The encoded protein is CASITGRNQPQHF. Complete variable domain (other parts from reference TRBV28 and TRBJ1-5): DVKVTQSSRYLVKRTGEKVFLECVQDMDHENMFWYRQDPGLGLRLIYFSYDVKMKEKGDIPEGYSVSREKKERFSLILESASTNQTSMYLCASITGRNQPQHFGDGTRLSIL.